The T cell receptor (beta chain) described here comes from a study of T cells in tuberculosis. TCR-alpha and TCR-beta chains were sequenced unpaired. TCRdb's table, derived via immunoSEQ multiplex PCR, lists solely in-frame clones and lacks some. The sample contains 54,000 or so clones, 80% to 85% of which appear only once. After thawing and overnight rest, PBMC were stained with GMM-loaded CD1B tetramer, viability dye and anti-CD3 for sorting. CD1B tetramers were loaded with Rhodococcus equi-derived C32 glucose monomycolate. Trimming removed 1 base from V and 1 base from J, with 14 bases in between. The germline CDR1 and CDR2 sequences are SGHDN and FVKESK. This CDR3 contains 16 residues.

This chain connects TRBV14 to TRBJ2-7; D uncertain. Specimen: CD1b-GMM tetramer-negative cells sorted from PBMCs. This sequence originates from an adult woman with latent tuberculosis. The CDR3 region has the DNA TGTGCCAGCAGCCAAGGAGGATGGCGGCGGTCCTACGAGCAGTACTTC. This encodes CASSQGGWRRSYEQYF.